The 24 T cell receptor beta chains reported below all come from one sample, sequenced in a study of blood T cell repertoires in COVID-19. Method: immunoSEQ multiplex PCR; TCRdb's copy keeps in-frame clones and lacks some. The profile shows 150,000 to 200,000 clones, approximately 80% of them singletons. The sample was peripheral blood. These receptors came from a human donor in a cohort sampled during active COVID-19.

CDR3 DNA sequence: TGTGCCAGCTCACCAGGACTAGCTGAAGCGAATGAGCAGTTCTTC. Translated: CASSPGLAEANEQFF. This rearrangement joins TRBV18 to TRBJ2-1, with TRBD2 identical over 8 bases. This CDR3 has 15 residues. The germline V gene encodes CDR1 KGHSH and CDR2 LQKENI. The ends lost 2 bases at V and 7 bases at J; junction bases unmatched: 7.

This chain uses TRBV19 with TRBJ2-1; TRBD2 might be the D (6 bases). Per germline, CDR1 LNHDA and CDR2 SQIVND (reference sequence). With 6 bases removed from V and 3 bases from J, the gap between germline ends came to 12 bases. The CDR3 runs 14 residues. CDR3 DNA: TGTGCCAGTAGGGCAGGAGGGATCTACAATGAGCAGTTCTTC. Encoded protein: CASRAGGIYNEQFF.

The genes are TRBV5-6 and TRBJ2-3, with 9 bases that match TRBD2. V was clipped by 2 bases and J by 4 bases; unmatched bases: 8. CDR1 SGHDT and CDR2 YYEEEE come from the germline V gene. CDR3 length: 16 residues. As DNA, the CDR3 is TGTGCCAGCAGCTTTCTCGCGGGGGGGCTCTCAGATACGCAGTATTTT. It encodes CASSFLAGGLSDTQYF.

This clone was counted many times. The chain joins TRBV2 to TRBJ1-1; D is unresolved. CDR1 and CDR2 (germline): SNHLY, FYNNEI. Trimming pared 1 base from V and 3 bases from J, leaving 15 bases between. The CDR3 consists of 16 residues. As DNA, the CDR3 is TGTGCCAGCAGTGAAGATAAGATTATTACTGACACTGAAGCTTTCTTT. It encodes CASSEDKIITDTEAFF.

The table lists this clone with a few counts. This chain connects TRBV10-1 to TRBJ2-7, with TRBD2 identical over 9 bases. This CDR3 comprises 14 residues. From germline, CDR1 is WNHNN and CDR2 SYGVQD (reference sequence). The V gene end was trimmed by 5 bases and the J gene end by 2 bases; junction bases not matched to a gene: 4. The CDR3, as DNA: TGCGCCAGCAGTTCGACTAGCGGACCCTACGAGCAGTACTTC. Its translation: CASSSTSGPYEQYF.

The gene calls are TRBV12-3 or TRBV12-4 and TRBJ1-2, with 7 bases that match TRBD1. Trimming at V came to 4 bases and at J to 8 bases, leaving 7 bases not matched to a gene. This CDR3 is built from 13 residues. CDR3 sequence (DNA): TGTGCCAGCAGTTCCATCAGGGGGGCGGGCTACACCTTC. This encodes CASSSIRGAGYTF.

This clone was found once. The chain recombines TRBV4-1 with TRBJ2-5, with TRBD1 matching 10 bases. Germline assignment: CDR1 MGHRA and CDR2 YSYEKL. This CDR3 comprises 16 residues. The V and J ends lost 4 bases and 4 bases, in that order; junction bases with no gene match: 9. In nucleotides, the CDR3 is TGCGCCAGCAGCCTAGAGGGGACAGGGGTGTCAGAGACCCAGTACTTC. Its protein is CASSLEGTGVSETQYF.

This clone was seen a single time. The gene calls are TRBV19 and TRBJ1-1; D is undetermined. V gave up 3 bases and J gave up 3 bases, with 8 bases separating them. The CDR3 contains 13 residues. The germline V gene encodes CDR1 LNHDA and CDR2 SQIVND (reference sequence). This CDR3 is CASSIARDTEAFF. The CDR3, as DNA: TGTGCCAGTAGTATCGCACGAGACACTGAAGCTTTCTTT. Filled out from reference TRBV19 and TRBJ1-1, the complete variable domain reads DGGITQSPKYLFRKEGQNVTLSCEQNLNHDAMYWYRQDPGQGLRLIYYSQIVNDFQKGDIAEGYSVSREKKESFPLTVTSAQKNPTAFYLCASSIARDTEAFFGQGTRLTVV.

This clone was detected once. The chain has TRBV14 and TRBJ2-7, with 7 nucleotides matching TRBD1. J gave up 7 bases and V 4 bases, and 25 bases lay outside the gene matches. This CDR3 is 19 amino acids long. Looked up from germline, CDR1 is SGHDN and CDR2 is FVKESK. The CDR3 DNA reads TGTGCCAGCAGCCGTCCAGGGGGAGATTTAGCCCTCGGCGTGGAGGAGCAGTACTTC. Residues: CASSRPGGDLALGVEEQYF.

This clone appeared a few times. This rearrangement joins TRBV29-1 to TRBJ2-3; 8 bases line up with TRBD1. Germline V gene sequence: CDR1 SQVTM, CDR2 ANQGSEA. V was pared by 6 bases and J by 3 bases, with 8 bases of the junction left unmatched. The CDR3 spans 14 residues. The CDR3 DNA follows: TGCAGCGTAGCCATGACAGGGGAAACAGATACGCAGTATTTT. Protein product: CSVAMTGETDTQYF.

This clone showed up just once. The V call is TRBV10-3, the J call TRBJ2-3, with 9 nucleotides matching TRBD2. With 3 bases clipped from V and 3 bases from J, the junction kept 10 bases outside the gene matches. The CDR3 has 17 amino acids. CDR1 is ENHRY and CDR2 is SYGVKD in the germline V gene. CDR3 DNA: TGTGCCATCAGTGACAGTCGGACTAGCGTGATGACAGATACGCAGTATTTT. Translated: CAISDSRTSVMTDTQYF.

This sequence joins TRBV19 and TRBJ1-2, with a tentative D call TRBD1 (6 bases). V lost 3 bases, J lost 8 bases, and 13 bases lay in between. In germline, CDR1 is LNHDA, CDR2 SQIVND (reference sequence). The CDR3 extends over 13 amino acids. For the CDR3, the DNA is TGTGCCAGTAGTATCGCAGGGGAACAGGGCTACACCTTC. It encodes CASSIAGEQGYTF.

The chain couples TRBV5-1 to TRBJ2-7, with 8 nucleotides matching TRBD2. The junction had 11 bases not matched to a gene; V was cut back by 4 bases and J by 2 bases. CDR3 length equals 16 residues. CDR1 is SGHRS, CDR2 YFSETQ, per germline. CDR3 bases: TGCGCCAGCAGCCGGAACGGGGGGGAACCTCCCTACGAGCAGTACTTC. This sequence encodes CASSRNGGEPPYEQYF.

V is TRBV19 and J is TRBJ1-6; 7 bases align to TRBD1. From germline, CDR1 is LNHDA and CDR2 SQIVND (reference sequence). V lost 4 bases to trimming and J lost 8 bases; unmatched junction nucleotides: 8. This CDR3 is built from 15 residues. CDR3 region: CASSRTGDSDSPLHF. CDR3 in DNA: TGTGCCAGTAGTAGAACGGGGGACAGCGATTCACCCCTCCACTTT.

The genes are TRBV30 and TRBJ2-1; D is possibly TRBD2 (6 bases). V lost 4 bases to trimming and J lost 0 bases, with 13 bases between them. Germline V lookup: CDR1 GTSNPN, CDR2 SVGIG (reference sequence). The CDR3 length is 15 residues. Here the CDR3 reads CAWNLGLSSYNEQFF. CDR3 coding DNA: TGTGCCTGGAATTTGGGACTGAGCTCCTACAATGAGCAGTTCTTC.

The CDR3 coding sequence is TGCGCCAGCAGCCAAGCTAGCGGCGGCACCGGGGAGCTGTTTTTT. It encodes CASSQASGGTGELFF. The rearrangement joins TRBV4-1 to TRBJ2-2, with 7 bases that match TRBD2. The CDR3 has 15 amino acids. The germline CDR1 and CDR2 sequences are MGHRA and YSYEKL. V shed 1 base, J shed 4 bases, and the junction held 3 bases outside the gene matches.

The chain recombines TRBV13 with TRBJ2-7; possibly TRBD2 for D (7 bases). The CDR3 consists of 18 residues. Trimming removed 5 bases from V and 4 bases from J, with 27 bases in between. Germline V lookup: CDR1 PRHDT, CDR2 FYEKMQ (reference sequence). The CDR3 bases are TGTGCCAGCAGCCCGCCAAGGGGGGGCCGAACTTATTCATACGAGCAGTACTTC. It is translated as CASSPPRGGRTYSYEQYF. The variable domain in full, with the rest retrieved from reference TRBV13 and TRBJ2-7, is AAGVIQSPRHLIKEKRETATLKCYPIPRHDTVYWYQQGPGQDPQFLISFYEKMQSDKGSIPDRFSAQQFSDYHSELNMSSLELGDSALYFCASSPPRGGRTYSYEQYFGPGTRLTVT.

As DNA, the CDR3 is TGTGCCAGCAGCTTAGACCCAGGTAGTTTTTACGAGCAGTACTTC. It codes for CASSLDPGSFYEQYF. The rearrangement links TRBV11-1 to TRBJ2-7; D unclear. The CDR3 is made up of 15 amino acids. Looked up from germline, CDR1 is SGHAT and CDR2 is FQDESV (reference sequence). Trimming stripped 1 base from V and 4 bases from J, with 14 bases between.

The rearrangement joins TRBV11-2 to TRBJ1-4, with 10 bases identical to TRBD1. The CDR3 is 16 amino acids. From germline, CDR1 is SGHAT and CDR2 FQNNGV. V trimming: 5 bases; J trimming: 7 bases; junction bases outside the gene matches: 10. The CDR3 region is CASSHLPGTGVEKLFF. The DNA for the CDR3 is TGTGCCAGCAGCCACCTTCCCGGGACAGGGGTTGAAAAACTGTTTTTT. The entire variable domain, with the rest obtained from reference TRBV11-2 and TRBJ1-4, is as follows: EAGVAQSPRYKIIEKRQSVAFWCNPISGHATLYWYQQILGQGPKLLIQFQNNGVVDDSQLPKDRFSAERLKGVDSTLKIQPAKLEDSAVYLCASSHLPGTGVEKLFFGSGTQLSVL.

This chain connects TRBV7-2 to TRBJ2-5; 15 bases line up with TRBD2. This CDR3 comprises 17 residues. Germline assignment: CDR1 SGHTA and CDR2 FQGNSA. V was clipped by 3 bases and J by 5 bases; unmatched bases: 7. CDR3: CASSFRTSGGAGETQYF. In nucleotides, the CDR3 is TGTGCCAGCAGCTTCAGGACTAGCGGGGGGGCTGGGGAGACCCAGTACTTC.

The chain links TRBV29-1 to TRBJ1-2; weak D call: TRBD1 (5 bases). Trimming left V 8 bases short and J 6 bases short, with 13 bases between. The length of the CDR3 is 11 residues. The V gene's germline CDR1 is SQVTM and CDR2 ANQGSEA. CDR3 nucleotides: TGCAGCACCCTGACAGAGGATGGCTACACCTTC. It yields the protein CSTLTEDGYTF.

The chain joins TRBV4-2 to TRBJ1-1; D perhaps matches TRBD1 (5 bases). The CDR3 covers 15 residues. Germline V gives CDR1 LGHNA, CDR2 YNFKEQ. Trimming pared 4 bases from V and 3 bases from J, leaving 15 bases between. CDR3 residues: CASSRPPGGDTEAFF. The DNA of the CDR3 is TGTGCCAGCAGCCGGCCGCCGGGGGGAGACACTGAAGCTTTCTTT.

V gene TRBV6-5 combines with J gene TRBJ2-7; 11 positions match TRBD2. J was trimmed by 4 bases and V by 8 bases; bases with no gene match: 7. Germline-derived CDR1 and CDR2 are MNHEY and SVGAGI. This CDR3 is built from 14 residues. Here the CDR3 reads CASETSGGPYEQYF. As DNA, the CDR3 is TGTGCCAGCGAAACTAGCGGGGGACCTTACGAGCAGTACTTC.

The chain uses TRBV5-1 and TRBJ2-1, with 12 bases matching TRBD2. The V gene's germline CDR1 is SGHRS and CDR2 YFSETQ. The CDR3 is made up of 18 amino acids. V was pared by 0 bases and J by 7 bases, with 11 bases of the junction left unmatched. CDR3 loop: CASSLGLLAGGAGNEQFF. CDR3 nucleotides: TGCGCCAGCAGCTTGGGGCTCCTAGCGGGGGGGGCCGGAAATGAGCAGTTCTTC. The full variable domain, its missing parts supplied by reference TRBV5-1 and TRBJ2-1, is KAGVTQTPRYLIKTRGQQVTLSCSPISGHRSVSWYQQTPGQGLQFLFEYFSETQRNKGNFPGRFSGRQFSNSRSEMNVSTLELGDSALYLCASSLGLLAGGAGNEQFFGPGTRLTVL.